This section outlines one T cell receptor beta chain sequence together with its context. Its antigen is as yet unknown. This sample is drawn from a study of T cell responses to AZD1222 COVID-19 vaccine. The trim removed 0 bases at V and 0 bases at J, leaving 13 bases unmatched. The CDR3 runs 21 residues. Germline CDR1 and CDR2: MRHNA and SNTAGT. The assay was immunoSEQ multiplex PCR, and TCRdb's table has in-frame clones only and misses some. Found here are more than 80,000 clones, approximately 85% of them singletons; the top ten hold 3.4%. Study findings and constraints: Just five or six AZD1222 recipients tested seropositive at baseline. Close to half of spike-specific TCRs reportedly recognize unmutated variant regions.

Both about-4-week and about-12-week second-dose recipients were combined. The sequences come from peripheral blood, collected 28 days after the second AZD1222 dose. The TCR was taken from an adult who received the AZD1222 COVID-19 vaccine. The chain is built from TRBV6-4 and TRBJ2-6; 8 bases fit TRBD1. The DNA for the CDR3 is TGTGCCAGCAGTGACTCGTGGGGGCCAGGGGGCGCCCGCTCTGGGGCCAACGTCCTGACTTTC. Its translation is CASSDSWGPGGARSGANVLTF.